These 14 T cell receptor beta chains were all obtained from the same sample, sequenced in a study of cytomegalovirus exposure and HLA in healthy donors. Amplification used 60 Vbeta primers and 13 Jbeta primers. Produced via immunoSEQ multiplex PCR; TCRdb's table is partial and in-frame only. The sample has about 110,000 clones. Sample: PBMCs. The origin of the receptors is a young man in good health and CMV-seronegative.

This chain connects TRBV7-2 to TRBJ2-2; D remains unclear. The germline V gene encodes CDR1 SGHTA and CDR2 FQGNSA. This CDR3 spans 12 amino acids. Trimming cost V 2 bases and J 8 bases, with 6 bases left between them. The CDR3, as DNA: TGTGCCAGCAGCTTAAACGAGGGGGAGCTGTTTTTT. Translation gives CASSLNEGELFF.

The chain has TRBV5-5 and TRBJ1-6, with 9 bases that match TRBD1. Germline CDR1 and CDR2: SGHKS and YYEKEE (reference sequence). The V segment lost 3 bases and the J segment 2 bases; nucleotides outside the gene matches: 6. The CDR3 loop spans 17 amino acids. CDR3 in amino acids: CASSWRQGETYNSPLHF. In nucleotides, the CDR3 is TGTGCCAGCAGCTGGAGACAGGGGGAAACCTATAATTCACCCCTCCACTTT.

The chain combines TRBV7-2 with TRBJ1-5; 7 bases line up with TRBD1. Trimming took 5 bases from V and 2 from J; bases not matched to a gene: 6. This CDR3 comprises 15 residues. Germline V gene lookup returns CDR1 SGHTA and CDR2 FQGNSA. The CDR3 loop reads CASSTGQDGNQPQHF. The CDR3 DNA sequence: TGTGCCAGCAGCACCGGACAGGATGGCAATCAGCCCCAGCATTTT. Complete variable domain (other parts from reference TRBV7-2 and TRBJ1-5): GAGVSQSPSNKVTEKGKDVELRCDPISGHTALYWYRQSLGQGLEFLIYFQGNSAPDKSGLPSDRFSAERTGGSVSTLTIQRTQQEDSAVYLCASSTGQDGNQPQHFGDGTRLSIL.

On this clone itself: The identical CDR3 is also encoded by other nucleotide sequences in the sample. This chain joins TRBV5-1 and TRBJ1-5; D is unclear. CDR3 size: 14 residues. V was shortened by 0 bases and J by 5 bases, with 9 bases between the two germline ends. Germline CDR1 reads SGHRS; CDR2 reads YFSETQ. CDR3 sequence reads: CASSLGGGDQPQHF. The CDR3 DNA reads TGCGCCAGCAGCTTGGGCGGCGGGGATCAGCCCCAGCATTTT.

This chain connects TRBV6-5 to TRBJ2-4; no firm D call. CDR3 length: 13 residues. With 6 bases removed from V and 5 bases from J, the gap between germline ends came to 11 bases. Germline-derived CDR1 and CDR2 are MNHEY and SVGAGI. In DNA form, the CDR3 reads TGTGCCAGCAGCCCACCTGGCCAAAACATTCAGTACTTC. Translated: CASSPPGQNIQYF.

V gene TRBV6-1 combines with J gene TRBJ2-1; D possibly corresponds to TRBD1 (7 bases). Per the germline V gene, CDR1 is MNHNS and CDR2 is SASEGT. V lost 4 bases to trimming and J lost 3 bases, with 13 bases between them. CDR3 size: 15 residues. The CDR3 bases are TGTGCCAGCAGTGTGGCAGGGGGGTTCTACAATGAGCAGTTCTTC. The encoded protein is CASSVAGGFYNEQFF.

V gene TRBV6-5 combines with J gene TRBJ1-5, with 7 positions matching TRBD1. The CDR3 totals 14 residues. V was clipped by 4 bases and J by 6 bases; unmatched bases: 6. Germline V lookup: CDR1 MNHEY, CDR2 SVGAGI. DNA for the CDR3: TGTGCCAGCAGTTTACAGGGGATGGGTCAGCCCCAGCATTTT. As protein: CASSLQGMGQPQHF.

This chain connects TRBV23-1 to TRBJ2-7, with TRBD1 matching 8 bases. TRBV23-1 is treated as an ORF (open reading frame) with a function not yet certain. The V and J ends lost 6 bases and 4 bases, in that order; junction bases with no gene match: 11. The CDR3 runs to 15 residues. Written as DNA, the CDR3 is TGCGCCAGCAGCCCAGGGACAGGCGGGCAGTACGAGCAGTACTTC. Its translation: CASSPGTGGQYEQYF.

J is TRBJ1-2 and V is TRBV7-2, with no clear D. There are 12 residues in the CDR3. V was trimmed by 0 bases and J by 9 bases, leaving 8 bases between them. Germline CDR1 SGHTA, CDR2 FQGNSA. CDR3 sequence: CASSLAPGSYTF. The CDR3, as DNA: TGTGCCAGCAGCTTAGCCCCGGGGAGCTACACCTTC.

This chain connects TRBV2 to TRBJ1-1, with no clear D. This CDR3 contains 14 residues. Looked up from germline, CDR1 is SNHLY and CDR2 is FYNNEI. V dropped 8 bases and J dropped 4 bases, with 17 bases sitting between them. CDR3 amino acids: CASGSGVRSTEAFF. CDR3 coding DNA: TGTGCCAGCGGTTCCGGCGTCCGGAGCACTGAAGCTTTCTTT. The full variable domain, completed using reference TRBV2 and TRBJ1-1, is EPEVTQTPSHQVTQMGQEVILRCVPISNHLYFYWYRQILGQKVEFLVSFYNNEISEKSEIFDDQFSVERPDGSNFTLKIRSTKLEDSAMYFCASGSGVRSTEAFFGQGTRLTVV.

J is TRBJ1-1 and V is TRBV19; no clear D gene. This CDR3 contains 16 residues. Germline values: CDR1 LNHDA, CDR2 SQIVND (reference sequence). The germline V and J ends were trimmed by 3 bases and 1 base, with 15 bases remaining between them. CDR3: CASSIFSAGPNTEAFF. The CDR3 DNA sequence: TGTGCCAGTAGTATCTTTTCAGCAGGTCCGAACACTGAAGCTTTCTTT.

V usage is TRBV7-9 and J usage is TRBJ1-1, with 8 bases that match TRBD1. The V gene's germline CDR1 is SEHNR and CDR2 FQNEAQ (reference sequence). Germline trimming cut 4 bases from V and 1 base from J; bases unmatched to any gene: 2. The CDR3 runs 14 residues. CDR3 sequence (DNA): TGTGCCAGCAGCTGGGACAGGACGAACACTGAAGCTTTCTTT. This encodes CASSWDRTNTEAFF.

V gene TRBV9 combines with J gene TRBJ2-3; TRBD2 matches at 12 bases. Germline V gene data show CDR1 as SGDLS and CDR2 as YYNGEE. The trim removed 3 bases at V and 4 bases at J, leaving 6 bases unmatched. This CDR3 comprises 16 residues. The CDR3 loop is CASSGWTSGDPDTQYF. For the CDR3, the DNA is TGTGCCAGCAGCGGATGGACTAGCGGGGATCCAGATACGCAGTATTTT. The full variable domain, rest sourced from reference TRBV9 and TRBJ2-3, is DSGVTQTPKHLITATGQRVTLRCSPRSGDLSVYWYQQSLDQGLQFLIQYYNGEERAKGNILERFSAQQFPDLHSELNLSSLELGDSALYFCASSGWTSGDPDTQYFGPGTRLTVL.

The chain joins TRBV12-5 to TRBJ2-5; 10 nucleotides line up with TRBD2. Losses at the gene ends were 5 bases for V and 3 bases for J; bases not matched to a gene: 6. In germline, CDR1 is LGHNT, CDR2 FRNRAP. This CDR3 spans 15 amino acids. CDR3 bases: TGTGCTAGTGGTAAATCTAGCGGGGGTGAAGAGACCCAGTACTTC. Protein: CASGKSSGGEETQYF.